This T cell receptor beta chain was profiled in a study of identical twins. TCRdb independently ran MiXCR on the 5' RACE reads; one entry per CDR3 protein. The sample carries about 660,000 distinct CDR3 sequences, around 8.3% recorded once. This clonotype has just a few counts. This sample was also put to use in a study of yellow fever vaccine responses in identical twins.

The clonotype comes from a woman between 18 and 30 years old in good health. Sample: PBMCs.

This CDR3 reads CASSLTGTVSYEQYF. CDR3 bases: TGTGCCAGCAGCTTAACCGGGACAGTCTCCTACGAGCAGTACTTC. The gene calls are TRBV7-2 and TRBJ2-7, with TRBD1 matching 7 bases. From germline, CDR1 is SGHTA and CDR2 FQGNSA. V dropped 2 bases and J dropped 0; count of bases not matched to a gene: 4. The CDR3 spans 15 residues.